Listed below are T cell receptor beta chains from one sample, sequenced in a study of response to subunit inactivated influenza vaccine. MiXCR, applied by TCRdb to the RT-PCR reads, yields one record per CDR3 protein. Of more than 500,000 distinct CDR3 sequences in the sample, about 11% were seen once. The same data also contributed to another study, on T cells expressing NK-cell markers.

The sequences come from PBMCs from blood, collected on the day of vaccination. All receptors come from a middle-aged man who received an inactivated influenza vaccine. CDR3s include the opening cysteine and the closing phenylalanine or tryptophan. Each record gives: CDR3 DNA, CDR3 protein, clone size, D gene, V gene, J gene. The D gene is left open where the match is weak. Size is omitted from some rows. Given values are once, few, many or a class for expanded clones.

TGTGCCAGCTCACCACCGACTAGCGGGGGGCGAAACGATGAGCAGTTCTTC	CASSPPTSGGRNDEQFF	few	TRBD2	TRBV18	TRBJ2-1
TGTGCCAGCAGTCCGACAGGGGGCAAGGAGACCCAGTACTTC	CASSPTGGKETQYF	many	TRBD1	TRBV6-2/TRBV6-3	TRBJ2-5
TGCAGCGTTGAAAGGGGGGGCACAGATACGCAGTATTTT	CSVERGGTDTQYF	many	-	TRBV29-1	TRBJ2-3
TGCGCCAGCAGCCAAGAGGCTGGGACAGGGGGCGAGGACTACTATGGCTACACCTTC	CASSQEAGTGGEDYYGYTF	-	TRBD1	TRBV4-3	TRBJ1-2
TGTGCCAGCAGCCAAGCCCGTAGCAATGAGCAGTTCTTC	CASSQARSNEQFF	-	-	TRBV3-1	TRBJ2-1
TGTGCCAGCAGCTTGATGCCGGGGGCAGGCTACAATGAGCAGTTCTTC	CASSLMPGAGYNEQFF	once	-	TRBV7-6	TRBJ2-1
TGCGCCAGCAGCCAACTAGCGGGGGCGGCCAATCCGCAGTATTTT	CASSQLAGAANPQYF	few	TRBD2	TRBV4-1	TRBJ2-3
TGCGCCAGCAGCTTGACTAGCGGGGGCCCTCGGACCGGGGAGCTGTTTTTT	CASSLTSGGPRTGELFF	-	TRBD2	TRBV5-1	TRBJ2-2
TGTGCCAGCAGTCCAGGGTCTAGGGGTAGCTCTGGGGCCAACGTCCTGACTTTC	CASSPGSRGSSGANVLTF	-	-	TRBV7-8	TRBJ2-6
TGTGCCAGCAGCCCCTCAGCGGGAGGTGCATATACGCAGTATTTT	CASSPSAGGAYTQYF	-	TRBD2	TRBV7-3	TRBJ2-3
TGTGCCAGCAGTCAGCCGGTGGGGGGGCCTGGGGAGCTGTTTTTT	CASSQPVGGPGELFF	few	-	TRBV12-3/TRBV12-4	TRBJ2-2
TGCGCCAGCAGCCAATTCCCAGGAAATGAGCAGTTCTTC	CASSQFPGNEQFF	-	-	TRBV4-1	TRBJ2-1
TGTGCCAGCAGCCAAGGGGGCGCGAACACCGGGGAGCTGTTTTTT	CASSQGGANTGELFF	few	TRBD1	TRBV7-8	TRBJ2-2
TGCAGCGTTGAAGATCGTCGGGAGGGGAACACCGGGGAGCTGTTTTTT	CSVEDRREGNTGELFF	few	TRBD2	TRBV29-1	TRBJ2-2
TGCAGCGTTGAAGTATACAGCGGGAGAGTCTACAATGAGCAGTTCTTC	CSVEVYSGRVYNEQFF	few	TRBD2	TRBV29-1	TRBJ2-1
TGTGCCAGCAGCTTACGGGGACTAGCGATAAGCTCCTACAATGAGCAGTTCTTC	CASSLRGLAISSYNEQFF	-	TRBD2	TRBV7-8	TRBJ2-1
TGTGCCAGCAGCTGGTCCGGGACTAGCGGGAGGGCTGGCAATGAGCAGTTCTTC	CASSWSGTSGRAGNEQFF	-	TRBD2	TRBV7-8	TRBJ2-1
TGTGCCAGTAGCGAACAACCAGAGACAATAACTGAAGCTTTCTTT	CASSEQPETITEAFF	-	-	TRBV19	TRBJ1-1
TGTGCCAGCAGCTCGATTATGGGGAGCTCCTACGAGCAGTACTTC	CASSSIMGSSYEQYF	-	-	TRBV5-5	TRBJ2-7
TGTGCCAGCAGCTTAGGTCAGCCCGCAGATACGCAGTATTTT	CASSLGQPADTQYF	-	-	TRBV7-9	TRBJ2-3
TGTGCCACCAGCAGAGACTGGGGGCCGAACACTGAAGCTTTCTTT	CATSRDWGPNTEAFF	-	-	TRBV15	TRBJ1-1
TGTGCCAGCAGCCAAATTAGCGGGAAAAACACCGGGGAGCTGTTTTTT	CASSQISGKNTGELFF	-	TRBD2	TRBV4-2	TRBJ2-2
TGTGCCAGCAGCAAAGCCCTAGCGGGCAGCACAGATACGCAGTATTTT	CASSKALAGSTDTQYF	-	-	TRBV21-1	TRBJ2-3
TGTGCCAGCAGGGGCCTACAGGGGGCAACAAACATTCAGTACTTC	CASRGLQGATNIQYF	-	TRBD1	TRBV6-1	TRBJ2-4
TGTGCCAGCAGTTTATATAGCGGGGGGAACACCGGGGAGCTGTTTTTT	CASSLYSGGNTGELFF	few	TRBD2	TRBV27	TRBJ2-2
TGTGCCAGCAGTTACAACCGGGACAGGGAAGTTCTCTCCTACAATGAGCAGTTCTTC	CASSYNRDREVLSYNEQFF	-	TRBD1	TRBV6-2/TRBV6-3	TRBJ2-1
TGTGCCAGCTCACCGAGACAGGGTTATGACGAGCAGTACTTC	CASSPRQGYDEQYF	-	TRBD1	TRBV18	TRBJ2-7
TGTGCCAGCAGCTTACGGCCAGCGGGGGGGCTCAGGAGCACAGATACGCAGTATTTT	CASSLRPAGGLRSTDTQYF	few	TRBD2	TRBV11-1	TRBJ2-3
TGTGCCAGCTCTTCCGGGACAGAGTTCTCTGGGGCCAACGTCCTGACTTTC	CASSSGTEFSGANVLTF	-	TRBD1	TRBV18	TRBJ2-6